The clone carrying this T cell receptor (beta chain) was observed many times. Its antigen remains unknown. As to time point: sample taken at primary tumor resection. Whole RNA, which was extracted from tumor, nontumor lung tissue or frozen PBMC, was sequenced without any cell sorting. The data belong to a study of spatial heterogeneity in lung cancer. Overall study: Mean representation of each unique TCR and UMI combination in the raw reads exceeded 8.5 occurrences. Regarding the study as a whole: Blood contained ubiquitous expanded tumor TCRs more at resection than at follow-up.

TCRdb independently ran MiXCR on the 5' RACE reads; one entry per CDR3 protein. This sample has roughly 39,000 distinct CDR3 sequences, with roughly 5.8% found just once. Specimen: PBMCs, collected at surgery. The TCR comes from a male donor with early-stage non-small cell lung cancer.

In nucleotides, the CDR3 is TGTGCCAGCAGCATGGTATTAGGAACCGGGGAGCTGTTTTTT. This codes for CASSMVLGTGELFF. This chain uses TRBV12-3 or TRBV12-4 with TRBJ2-2; D unclear. V shed 6 bases and J shed 5 bases, with 13 bases lying between them. The CDR3 loop spans 14 amino acids.